The sequence of this TCR beta chain was determined in a study of T cells expressing NK-cell markers. TCRdb re-called the 5' RACE reads and catalogs CDR3 proteins one per entry, DNA excluded. The specimen's table records some 340,000 distinct CDR3 sequences. Germline V gives CDR1 MNHEY, CDR2 SVGEGT. CDR3 length: 14 residues. This TCR came from a man between 18 and 69 years old in good health. The chain uses TRBV6-2 or TRBV6-3 and TRBJ1-5; the TCRdb call, TRBD1, lacks DNA for checking. Material for sequencing was blood T cells: a sorted CD56 or NKG2C T cell subset, CD4+ or CD8+ T cells, or bulk PBMC T cells (not recorded which). The chain's CDR3 is CASSYGQGGQPQHF.